What follows describes a single T cell receptor beta chain. The sample comes from a study of technical replicates of blood from a handful of donors. The protocol was immunoSEQ multiplex PCR, while the TCRdb copy is restricted to in-frame clones and leaves out a portion. The sample has approximately 74,000 clones, roughly 98% seen once. Per germline, CDR1 MGHRA and CDR2 YSYEKL. The CDR3 totals 18 residues. With V trimmed by 4 bases and J by 5 bases, 12 bases remained unmatched. The sequenced material came from T cells isolated from PBMCs. This chain connects TRBV4-1 to TRBJ2-3; TRBD2 aligns across 13 bases. The clonotype originates from a human donor in good health. The CDR3 DNA follows: TGCGCCAGCAGCCGACTCTTTGGACTAGCGGGAGAGGGAGATACGCAGTATTTT. It specifies CASSRLFGLAGEGDTQYF.